The TCR beta chain under discussion was sequenced for a study of cytomegalovirus exposure and HLA in healthy donors. Study as a whole: T cells numbering around 190 million yielded some 120 million unique TCR beta sequences in an earlier analysis. Samples from HLA-typed donors yielded 65 million to 90 million unique TCRs in an early data release. General study results and limits: CMV serostatus was the sole immune exposure data available. For most TCR sequences rarity was the rule, although some public TCRs occurred in many donors.

The CDR3 has 13 amino acids. Trimming shortened V by 6 bases and J by 9 bases, and 12 bases separated the two germline ends. Germline assignment: CDR1 MNHEY and CDR2 SVGAGI. As regards this clone: Antigen unknown.

13 Jbeta primers and 60 Vbeta primers were used for the PCR. Assay: immunoSEQ multiplex PCR; the TCRdb copy retains only in-frame clones and omits some. The data hold roughly 120,000 clones, with 65% to 75% observed a single time. Material for sequencing was PBMCs. The gene calls are TRBV6-5 and TRBJ1-6; D call uncertain. This TCR derives from a woman between 35 and 50 years old in good health and CMV-seropositive. The CDR3 nucleotides are TGTGCCAGCAGCCCTAGGGAGCTTTCACCCCTCCACTTT. Translating gives CASSPRELSPLHF.